A selection of T cell receptor beta chains follows, all from one sample in a study of blood T cell repertoires in COVID-19. Produced via immunoSEQ multiplex PCR; TCRdb's table is partial and in-frame only. The sample comprises over 120,000 clones, approximately 79% of which are singletons, and about 3.2% rests with the top ten. Material: PBMCs or T cells enriched from blood (not recorded which). The source of these receptors is a woman in her fifties or sixties who had recovered from COVID-19. Both conserved end residues are trimmed from each CDR3.

V gene,CDR3 protein
TRBV28,ASSSPKPGQGRGYT
TRBV6-5,ASAQVQEYNSPLH
TRBV5-6,ASSQPGTGISYT
TRBV19,ASRGIGGREQF
TRBV12-3/TRBV12-4,ASSLQQNSPLH
TRBV5-6,ASSLAQGGVSTDTQY
TRBV24-1,ATSESGRAYNEQF
TRBV27,ASRDRDSPLH
TRBV7-9,ATGGTGTGGANVLT
TRBV5-1,ASSSQAGGYEQY
TRBV9,ASSGYGGLAGSSYNEQF
TRBV30,AWSVQQYGYT
TRBV11-3,ASSSRSLAGGTGELF
TRBV2,ASRDDRGNQPQH
TRBV12-3/TRBV12-4,ASSFSSYNEQF
TRBV6-1,ASSEARAGKLF
TRBV11-2,ASSLESGGETQY
TRBV3-1/TRBV3-2,ASSQTGDGGEQF
TRBV27,ASQPSGFTGELF
TRBV9,ASSARGRTNEKLF
TRBV3-1/TRBV3-2,ASSQEGVSSYNEQF
TRBV7-8,ASSPGTGSYEQY
TRBV19,ASSPRGGWDSYNEQF
TRBV2,ASRGSRYQNSPLH
TRBV2,ASSEIQGLWGEQY
TRBV9,ASSAQGAGNTIY